A single sample is the source of the 29 T cell receptor beta chains below, sequenced in a study of blood T cell repertoires in COVID-19. Clones were read by immunoSEQ multiplex PCR, and TCRdb kept only the in-frame ones, dropping some. There are fewer than 110,000 clones in the sample; 89% occur only once, and about 15% lies in the top ten. The sample was peripheral blood. These receptors were obtained from a woman aged 80 or older in a cohort sampled during active COVID-19.

The rearrangement uses TRBV5-1 and TRBJ2-3; 7 positions match TRBD1. CDR1 SGHRS and CDR2 YFSETQ come from the germline V gene. There are 14 residues in the CDR3. The junction had 4 bases not matched to a gene; V was cut back by 4 bases and J by 2 bases. CDR3 nucleotide sequence: TGCGCCAGCAGCATCGGGACAGCCACAGATACGCAGTATTTT. Translated: CASSIGTATDTQYF.

This clone showed up just once. The genes are TRBV5-6 and TRBJ2-6; possibly TRBD2 for D (6 bases). The V end was cut by 6 bases, the J end by 2 bases, with 12 bases between. Germline loops: CDR1 SGHDT, CDR2 YYEEEE. This CDR3 has 15 amino acids. The CDR3 loop is CASTLRDPGANVLTF. In nucleotides, the CDR3 is TGTGCCAGCACTCTGCGGGACCCTGGGGCCAACGTCCTGACTTTC.

The chain recombines TRBV4-1 with TRBJ2-7, with D possibly being TRBD1 (5 bases). V shed 0 bases and J shed 0 bases, with 9 bases lying between them. CDR1 is MGHRA, CDR2 YSYEKL, per germline. The CDR3 is 15 residues long. CDR3 DNA sequence: TGCGCCAGCAGCCAAGACAGGGTGTACTCCTACGAGCAGTACTTC. It yields the protein CASSQDRVYSYEQYF.

This chain uses TRBV29-1 with TRBJ2-7; D is possibly TRBD2 (5 bases). V was pared by 2 bases and J by 7 bases, with 6 bases between. The CDR3 extends over 10 amino acids. CDR1 is SQVTM and CDR2 is ANQGSEA in the germline V gene. CDR3 protein: CSVESGEQYF. The CDR3 DNA is TGCAGCGTTGAATCGGGAGAGCAGTACTTC.

V usage is TRBV27 and J usage is TRBJ2-7; D is unclear. V shed 5 bases and J shed 2 bases, with 10 bases lying between them. Germline loops: CDR1 MNHEY, CDR2 SMNVEV (reference sequence). CDR3 size: 13 residues. CDR3 sequence (DNA): TGTGCCAGCAGTCAGACACTCGCCTACGAGCAGTACTTC. Residues: CASSQTLAYEQYF.

CDR3 residues: CASSQEVLKKSGANVLTF. The CDR3 DNA follows: TGTGCCAGCAGCCAAGAAGTACTAAAGAAGTCTGGGGCCAACGTCCTGACTTTC. The chain employs TRBV3-1 (or the pseudogene TRBV3-2) and TRBJ2-6; no reliable D call. Germline CDR1 and CDR2: LGHDT and YNNKEL (reference sequence). With 0 bases removed from V and 1 base from J, the gap between germline ends came to 13 bases. The CDR3 has 18 residues.

This rearrangement joins TRBV24-1 to TRBJ2-1; TRBD2 matches at 11 bases. The J segment lost 5 bases and the V segment lost 12 bases, leaving 5 bases of the junction unmatched. The CDR3 contains 13 residues. Germline lookup yields CDR1 KGHDR and CDR2 SFDVKD. CDR3 sequence reads: CAVSLAGDNEQFF. CDR3 DNA sequence: TGTGCCGTGTCACTAGCGGGGGACAATGAGCAGTTCTTC.

The gene calls are TRBV5-1 and TRBJ1-2, with 10 positions matching TRBD1. Trimming took 4 bases from V and 3 from J; bases not matched to a gene: 6. Germline values: CDR1 SGHRS, CDR2 YFSETQ. This CDR3 region has 15 residues. The CDR3 reads CASSVRTGGDYGYTF. CDR3 coding DNA: TGCGCCAGCAGCGTTCGGACAGGGGGTGACTATGGCTACACCTTC.

This chain links TRBV10-3 with TRBJ2-7; no clear D. The CDR3 is made up of 13 amino acids. Germline CDR1 and CDR2: ENHRY and SYGVKD. V was trimmed by 0 bases and J by 5 bases, leaving 8 bases between them. The CDR3 nucleotides are TGTGCCATCAGTGAGTCGGGCCTCGACGAGCAGTACTTC. Protein product: CAISESGLDEQYF.

The chain carries TRBV15 and TRBJ1-5; D uncertain. Trimming left V 7 bases short and J 5 bases short, with 21 bases between. In germline, CDR1 is LNHNV, CDR2 YYDKDF (reference sequence). This CDR3 has 16 amino acids. The CDR3 nucleotides are TGTGCCACCACGGAAATGAGCGGGGATGGGTATCAGCCCCAGCATTTT. It encodes CATTEMSGDGYQPQHF.

The chain uses TRBV5-1 and TRBJ2-5; possibly TRBD2 for D (6 bases). The V gene's germline CDR1 is SGHRS and CDR2 YFSETQ. The CDR3 contains 18 residues. V was shortened by 4 bases and J by 3 bases, with 25 bases between the two germline ends. The CDR3 DNA is TGCGCCAGCAGCCCTGGGAGAGGAGCGGGCCTCTTAAAAGAGACCCAGTACTTC. Translated: CASSPGRGAGLLKETQYF.

This clone was seen only once. The chain is built from TRBV19 and TRBJ2-1; D not resolved. Trimming took off 6 bases at V and 3 bases at J, with 6 bases between the two ends. CDR3 length: 12 amino acids. Per the germline V gene, CDR1 is LNHDA and CDR2 is SQIVND (reference sequence). CDR3 DNA: TGTGCCAGTAGCTTTCTCTACAATGAGCAGTTCTTC. This encodes CASSFLYNEQFF. Based on the CDR3 plus reference TRBV19 and TRBJ2-1, the full variable domain is DGGITQSPKYLFRKEGQNVTLSCEQNLNHDAMYWYRQDPGQGLRLIYYSQIVNDFQKGDIAEGYSVSREKKESFPLTVTSAQKNPTAFYLCASSFLYNEQFFGPGTRLTVL.

The CDR3 loop reads CASSQLRGTNEKLFF. The DNA of the CDR3 is TGCGCCAGCAGCCAGCTACGGGGAACTAATGAAAAACTGTTTTTT. The V gene is TRBV4-1, the J gene TRBJ1-4; D remains unclear. Germline CDR1 is MGHRA and CDR2 is YSYEKL. Trimming pared 3 bases from V and 1 base from J, leaving 9 bases between. This CDR3 is 15 amino acids long.

V usage is TRBV7-2 and J usage is TRBJ1-6; 9 bases are shared with TRBD1. The CDR3 consists of 17 residues. Germline V gene data show CDR1 as SGHTA and CDR2 as FQGNSA. V shed 1 base, J shed 9 bases, and the junction held 10 bases outside the gene matches. The CDR3 DNA reads TGTGCCAGCAGCTTAGGAGGTACAGGGGGCCTTTTTTCACCCCTCCACTTT. Translated: CASSLGGTGGLFSPLHF.

For this clone: Distinct nucleotide sequences in the sample also encode this CDR3. The gene calls are TRBV18 and TRBJ1-2; TRBD1 agrees at 7 bases. This CDR3 spans 13 amino acids. The V gene's germline CDR1 is KGHSH and CDR2 LQKENI. Trimming removed 6 bases from V and 3 bases from J; junction bases left unmatched: 4. The CDR3 nucleotides are TGTGCCAGCTCGCCCGGGACAGACTATGGCTACACCTTC. Amino acids: CASSPGTDYGYTF.

This rearrangement joins TRBV5-1 to TRBJ1-1, with unresolved D. Trimming pared 0 bases from V and 1 base from J, leaving 7 bases between. The CDR3 runs to 14 residues. CDR1 and CDR2 from the germline V gene are SGHRS and YFSETQ. CDR3 bases: TGCGCCAGCAGCTTGGGACATTCGAACACTGAAGCTTTCTTT. The encoded protein is CASSLGHSNTEAFF.

This clone has ten or more counts. The chain carries TRBV6-1 and TRBJ1-2; D is unresolved. CDR3 length equals 14 residues. With 0 bases removed from V and 3 bases from J, the gap between germline ends came to 8 bases. From germline, CDR1 is MNHNS and CDR2 SASEGT. The CDR3 spells CASSEASGDYGYTF. CDR3 nucleotides: TGTGCCAGCAGTGAAGCCTCCGGGGACTATGGCTACACCTTC.

The rearrangement uses TRBV24-1 and TRBJ2-7; TRBD2 is a possible D gene (6 bases). V lost 5 bases to trimming and J lost 5 bases, with 9 bases between them. CDR1 KGHDR and CDR2 SFDVKD come from the germline V gene. The length of the CDR3 is 12 residues. CDR3 protein: CATSGSGHEQYF. CDR3 sequence (DNA): TGTGCCACCAGTGGTAGCGGCCACGAGCAGTACTTC.

This clone showed up just once. The J gene is TRBJ2-7, the V gene TRBV29-1; TRBD1 matches 7 bases. Germline CDR1 SQVTM, CDR2 ANQGSEA. This CDR3 has 13 residues. The J segment lost 3 bases and the V segment lost 5 bases, leaving 7 bases of the junction unmatched. The CDR3 sequence: CSVRQGGDYEQYF. The CDR3, as DNA: TGCAGCGTTAGACAGGGCGGTGACTACGAGCAGTACTTC.

V is TRBV28 and J is TRBJ1-3, with 9 bases identical to TRBD1. The length of the CDR3 is 18 residues. Trimming at V came to 2 bases and at J to 0 bases, leaving 8 bases not matched to a gene. In germline, CDR1 is MDHEN, CDR2 SYDVKM. The CDR3 sequence: CASSLAGTGRDSGNTIYF. In DNA form, the CDR3 reads TGTGCCAGCAGTTTAGCAGGGACAGGGCGCGACTCTGGAAACACCATATATTTT. Combining the CDR3 with reference TRBV28 and TRBJ1-3 gives the whole variable domain DVKVTQSSRYLVKRTGEKVFLECVQDMDHENMFWYRQDPGLGLRLIYFSYDVKMKEKGDIPEGYSVSREKKERFSLILESASTNQTSMYLCASSLAGTGRDSGNTIYFGEGSWLTVV.

This chain's CDR3 is CASSLTSGYNEQFF. The CDR3 DNA reads TGCGCCAGCAGCTTGACTAGCGGTTACAATGAGCAGTTCTTC. The chain uses TRBV5-1 and TRBJ2-1, with TRBD2 matching over 8 bases. Germline trimming cut 1 base from V and 4 bases from J; bases unmatched to any gene: 1. CDR1 and CDR2 (germline): SGHRS, YFSETQ. This CDR3 is 14 amino acids long.

The chain links TRBV27 to TRBJ2-1, with 7 positions matching TRBD1. V dropped 5 bases and J dropped 4; count of bases not matched to a gene: 11. Per the germline V gene, CDR1 is MNHEY and CDR2 is SMNVEV (reference sequence). This CDR3 is built from 16 residues. The CDR3 is CASSLRTGFGYNEQFF. In nucleotides, the CDR3 is TGTGCCAGCAGTCTCCGGACAGGTTTCGGTTACAATGAGCAGTTCTTC.

The chain recombines TRBV5-5 with TRBJ1-4; no clear D. The CDR3 has 15 amino acids. Germline CDR1 is SGHKS and CDR2 is YYEKEE (reference sequence). V gave up 1 base and J gave up 3 bases, with 10 bases separating them. The CDR3 DNA reads as TGTGCCAGCAGCTTGAACGGGGAGTCTAATGAAAAACTGTTTTTT. As protein: CASSLNGESNEKLFF.

The V gene is TRBV6-5, the J gene TRBJ2-5; tentative D call: TRBD1 (7 bases). From germline, CDR1 is MNHEY and CDR2 SVGAGI. The V and J ends lost 8 bases and 1 base respectively, with 11 bases between them. The CDR3 length is 13 residues. The chain's CDR3 is CASAQGGQETQYF. The DNA for the CDR3 is TGTGCCAGCGCCCAGGGGGGCCAAGAGACCCAGTACTTC.

To note about this clone: One end of the junction fails to match germline, which may point to a read error. The chain uses TRBV14 and TRBJ2-1; 12 nucleotides match TRBD2. Germline values: CDR1 SGHDN, CDR2 FVKESK. CDR3 length equals 15 residues. The CDR3 is CASRQGTSGPHEQFF. CDR3 bases: TGTGCCAGCAGACAAGGGACTAGCGGGCCCCATGAGCAGTTCTTC.

The CDR3 region is CASSPSRDRGYGSNQPQHF. CDR3 sequence (DNA): TGTGCCAGCTCACCATCAAGGGACAGGGGGTACGGGAGCAATCAGCCCCAGCATTTT. The V gene is TRBV18, the J gene TRBJ1-5; TRBD1 agrees at 11 bases. The CDR3 consists of 19 residues. The germline V gene has CDR1 KGHSH and CDR2 LQKENI. After removal of 2 bases from V and 1 base from J, the junction contained 10 bases not matched to a gene. Supplemented by reference TRBV18 and TRBJ1-5, the full variable domain reads NAGVMQNPRHLVRRRGQEARLRCSPMKGHSHVYWYRQLPEEGLKFMVYLQKENIIDESGMPKERFSAEFPKEGPSILRIQQVVRGDSAAYFCASSPSRDRGYGSNQPQHFGDGTRLSIL.

This clone appeared once. J is TRBJ1-1 and V is TRBV4-1, with 7 bases matching TRBD1. Germline V gene lookup returns CDR1 MGHRA and CDR2 YSYEKL. The CDR3 totals 12 residues. Trimming at V came to 8 bases and at J to 10 bases, leaving 10 bases not matched to a gene. DNA of the CDR3: TGCGCCAGCGGGACAGCCCTGGAGGGAGCTTTCTTT. It is translated as CASGTALEGAFF.

The chain combines TRBV28 with TRBJ2-7; D is unclear. There are 9 residues in the CDR3. With 5 bases removed from V and 11 bases from J, the gap between germline ends came to 7 bases. Germline CDR1 MDHEN, CDR2 SYDVKM. The CDR3 coding sequence is TGTGCCAGCAGTCCCTCTAAGTACTTC. Residues: CASSPSKYF.

In this sample, this clone is large. The chain employs TRBV6-4 and TRBJ2-3, with D maybe TRBD2 (5 bases). V lost 8 bases, J lost 2 bases, and 14 bases lay in between. Germline loops: CDR1 MRHNA, CDR2 SNTAGT. The CDR3 runs to 14 residues. The CDR3 region is CASRSGAYTDTQYF. The CDR3 bases are TGTGCCAGCCGAAGCGGAGCCTACACAGATACGCAGTATTTT.